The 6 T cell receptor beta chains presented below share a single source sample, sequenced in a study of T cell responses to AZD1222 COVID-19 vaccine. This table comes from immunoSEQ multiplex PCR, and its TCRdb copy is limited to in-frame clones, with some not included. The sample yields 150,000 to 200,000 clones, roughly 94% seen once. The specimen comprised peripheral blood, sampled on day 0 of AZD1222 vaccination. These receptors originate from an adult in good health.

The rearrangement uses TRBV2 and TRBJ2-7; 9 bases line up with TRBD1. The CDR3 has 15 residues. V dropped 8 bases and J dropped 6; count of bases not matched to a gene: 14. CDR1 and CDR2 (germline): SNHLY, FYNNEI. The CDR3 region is CASGSSGTGTPEQYF. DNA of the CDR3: TGTGCCAGCGGTTCGTCCGGGACAGGGACTCCCGAGCAGTACTTC.

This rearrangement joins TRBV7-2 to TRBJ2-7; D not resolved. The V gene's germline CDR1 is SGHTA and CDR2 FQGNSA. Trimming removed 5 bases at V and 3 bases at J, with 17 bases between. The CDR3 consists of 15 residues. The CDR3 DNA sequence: TGTGCCAGCAGCCCATCAGGCATAAATAACTACGAGCAGTACTTC. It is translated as CASSPSGINNYEQYF.

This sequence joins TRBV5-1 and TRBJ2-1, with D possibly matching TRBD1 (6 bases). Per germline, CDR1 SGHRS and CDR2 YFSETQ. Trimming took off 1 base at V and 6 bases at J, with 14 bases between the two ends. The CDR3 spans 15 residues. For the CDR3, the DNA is TGCGCCAGCAGCTTGCAGGGGAGAGGTCCCAATGAGCAGTTCTTC. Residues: CASSLQGRGPNEQFF.

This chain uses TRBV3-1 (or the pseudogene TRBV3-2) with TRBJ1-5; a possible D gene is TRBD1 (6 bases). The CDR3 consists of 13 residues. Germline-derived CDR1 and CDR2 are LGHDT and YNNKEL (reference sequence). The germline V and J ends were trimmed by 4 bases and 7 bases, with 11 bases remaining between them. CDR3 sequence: CASSPEGGQPQHF. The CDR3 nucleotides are TGTGCCAGCAGCCCAGAAGGGGGGCAGCCCCAGCATTTT.

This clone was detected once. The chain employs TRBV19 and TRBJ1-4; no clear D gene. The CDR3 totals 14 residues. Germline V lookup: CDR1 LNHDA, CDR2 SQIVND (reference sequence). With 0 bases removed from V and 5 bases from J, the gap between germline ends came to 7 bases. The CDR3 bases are TGTGCCAGTAGTATAGAGGCGTGGAATGAAAAACTGTTTTTT. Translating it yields CASSIEAWNEKLFF.

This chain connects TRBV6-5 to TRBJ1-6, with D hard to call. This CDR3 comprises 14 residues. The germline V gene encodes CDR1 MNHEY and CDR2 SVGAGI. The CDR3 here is CASRGLFANSPLHF. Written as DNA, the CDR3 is TGTGCATCCCGTGGCCTGTTTGCGAATTCACCCCTCCACTTT.